Given below is one T cell receptor (beta chain) in context. The target antigen is unknown. The data originate from a study of T cell repertoires in cytomegalovirus infection. Across the whole study: Recently identified HLA-C-restricted CMV epitopes were used, and well-studied HLA-B-restricted CMV epitopes were used as well. TCR beta signatures that were public indicated CMV infection and matching HLA type.

Study-level results: HLA-C-restricted CMV-specific TCR beta clonotypes were dominant in the ex vivo response.

TCRdb re-called the reads with MiXCR, one entry per CDR3 protein. The sample carries about 770,000 distinct CDR3 sequences, 25% to 35% recorded once. The CDR3 sequence is 14 residues long. V lost 5 bases, J lost 5 bases, and 6 bases stayed unmatched. The sequence was obtained from a human donor in good health (CMV status not recorded). Some clones in this sample may be carry-over from other donors' samples. The sequences come from cultured CD8+ T cells from PBMCs, collected from culture after CMV antigen stimulation. This chain uses TRBV12-3 or TRBV12-4 with TRBJ2-5; 9 nucleotides align to TRBD2. CDR3: CASSRRGGGETQYF. DNA of the CDR3: TGTGCCAGCAGTAGGCGGGGGGGCGGGGAGACCCAGTACTTC.